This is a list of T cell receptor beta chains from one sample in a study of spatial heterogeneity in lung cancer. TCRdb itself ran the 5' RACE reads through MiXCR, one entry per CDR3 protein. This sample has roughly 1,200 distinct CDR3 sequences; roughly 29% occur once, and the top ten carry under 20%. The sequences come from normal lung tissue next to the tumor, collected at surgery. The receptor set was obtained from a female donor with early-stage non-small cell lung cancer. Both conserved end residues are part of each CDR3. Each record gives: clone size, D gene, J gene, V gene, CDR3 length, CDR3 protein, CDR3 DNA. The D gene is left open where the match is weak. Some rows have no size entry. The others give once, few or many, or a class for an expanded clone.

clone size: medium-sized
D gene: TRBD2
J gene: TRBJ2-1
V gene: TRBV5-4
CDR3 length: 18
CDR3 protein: CASSLEPSGGPPYNEQFF
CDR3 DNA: TGTGCCAGCAGCTTGGAGCCTAGCGGGGGCCCCCCCTACAATGAGCAGTTCTTC

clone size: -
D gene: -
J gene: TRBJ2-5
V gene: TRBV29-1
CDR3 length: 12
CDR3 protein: CSVGVSGETQYF
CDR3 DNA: TGCAGCGTGGGAGTTTCGGGGGAGACCCAGTACTTC

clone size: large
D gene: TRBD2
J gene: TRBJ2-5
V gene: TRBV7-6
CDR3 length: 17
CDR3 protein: CASSSGPSGGLGETQYF
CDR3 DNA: TGTGCCAGCAGCAGCGGCCCTAGCGGGGGCCTCGGGGAGACCCAGTACTTC

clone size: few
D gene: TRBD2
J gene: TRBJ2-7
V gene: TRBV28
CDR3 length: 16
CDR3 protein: CASTHSGGAGAYEQYF
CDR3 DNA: TGTGCCAGCACTCATAGCGGGGGGGCCGGAGCATACGAGCAGTACTTC

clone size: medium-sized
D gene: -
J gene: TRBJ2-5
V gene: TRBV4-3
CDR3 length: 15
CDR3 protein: CASSQDHTTVGTQYF
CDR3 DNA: TGCGCCAGCAGCCAAGATCATACTACCGTGGGGACCCAGTACTTC

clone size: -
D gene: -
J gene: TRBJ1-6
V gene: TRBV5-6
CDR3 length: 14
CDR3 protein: CVSSLGRNNTPLHF
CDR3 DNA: TGTGTCAGCAGCCTCGGAAGGAATAATACACCCCTCCACTTT

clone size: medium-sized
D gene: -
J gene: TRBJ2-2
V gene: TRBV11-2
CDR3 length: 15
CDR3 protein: CASSLDGGNTGELFF
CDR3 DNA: TGTGCCAGCAGCTTAGACGGGGGGAACACCGGGGAGCTGTTTTTT

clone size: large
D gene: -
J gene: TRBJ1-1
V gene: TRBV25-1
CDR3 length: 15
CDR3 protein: CASSESGERNTEAFF
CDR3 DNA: TGTGCCAGCAGTGAATCGGGGGAAAGGAACACTGAAGCTTTCTTT

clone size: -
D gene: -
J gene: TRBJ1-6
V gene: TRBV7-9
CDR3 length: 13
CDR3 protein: CASSTDYNSPLHF
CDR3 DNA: TGTGCCAGCAGCACCGACTATAATTCACCCCTCCACTTT

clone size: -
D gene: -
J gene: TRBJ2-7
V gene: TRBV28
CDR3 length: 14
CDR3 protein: CASNPGPTLYEQYF
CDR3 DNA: TGTGCCAGCAACCCGGGACCGACGCTTTACGAGCAGTACTTC

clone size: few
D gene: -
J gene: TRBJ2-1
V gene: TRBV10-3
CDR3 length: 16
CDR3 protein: CAISPNWASSYNEQFF
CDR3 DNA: TGTGCCATCAGCCCGAATTGGGCTAGCTCCTACAATGAGCAGTTCTTC

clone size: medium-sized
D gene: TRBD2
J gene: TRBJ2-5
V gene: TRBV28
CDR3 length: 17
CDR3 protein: CATEGYLAGGNQETQYF
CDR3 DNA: TGTGCCACCGAAGGATATCTAGCGGGGGGGAACCAAGAGACCCAGTACTTC

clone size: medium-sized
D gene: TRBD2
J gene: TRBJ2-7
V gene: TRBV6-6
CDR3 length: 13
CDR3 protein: CASSSGGSYEQYF
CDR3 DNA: TGTGCCAGCAGTTCGGGGGGCTCCTACGAGCAGTACTTC

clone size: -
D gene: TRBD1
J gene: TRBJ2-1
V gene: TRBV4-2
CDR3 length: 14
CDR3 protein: CASSQADRENEQFF
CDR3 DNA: TGTGCCAGCAGCCAAGCCGACAGGGAGAATGAGCAGTTCTTC

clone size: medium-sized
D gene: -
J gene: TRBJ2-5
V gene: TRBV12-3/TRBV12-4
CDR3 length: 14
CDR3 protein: CASSLAGQGETQYF
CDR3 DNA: TGTGCCAGCAGTTTAGCGGGCCAGGGGGAGACCCAGTACTTC

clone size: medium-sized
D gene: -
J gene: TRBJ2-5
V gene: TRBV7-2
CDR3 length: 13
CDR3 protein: CASSADLEETQYF
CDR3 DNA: TGTGCCAGCAGCGCCGACCTAGAAGAGACCCAGTACTTC

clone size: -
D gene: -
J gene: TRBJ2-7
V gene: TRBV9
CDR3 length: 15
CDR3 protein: CASSPSGRVFYEQYF
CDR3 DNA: TGTGCCAGCAGCCCTTCGGGCAGGGTATTCTACGAGCAGTACTTC

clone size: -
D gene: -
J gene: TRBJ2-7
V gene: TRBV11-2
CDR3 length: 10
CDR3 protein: CASSSYEQYF
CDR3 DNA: TGTGCCAGCAGCTCCTACGAGCAGTACTTC

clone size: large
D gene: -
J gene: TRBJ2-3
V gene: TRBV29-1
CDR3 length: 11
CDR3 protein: CSVDYTDTQYF
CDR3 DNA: TGCAGCGTTGACTACACAGATACGCAGTATTTT

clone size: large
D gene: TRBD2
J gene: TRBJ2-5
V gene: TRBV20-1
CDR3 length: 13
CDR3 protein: CSASGTSLETQYF
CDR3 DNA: TGCAGTGCTAGTGGGACTAGTTTGGAGACCCAGTACTTC

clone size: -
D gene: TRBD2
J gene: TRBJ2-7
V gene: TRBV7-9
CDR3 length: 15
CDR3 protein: CASSPTGLGGYEQYF
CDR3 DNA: TGTGCCAGCAGCCCTACGGGACTAGGGGGGTACGAGCAGTACTTC

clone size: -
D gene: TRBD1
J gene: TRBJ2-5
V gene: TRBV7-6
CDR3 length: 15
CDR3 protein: CASSLADRPQETQYF
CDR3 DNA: TGTGCCAGCAGCTTGGCGGACAGGCCTCAAGAGACCCAGTACTTC

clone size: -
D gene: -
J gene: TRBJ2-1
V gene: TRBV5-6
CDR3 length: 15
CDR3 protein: CASSTGTPGHNEQFF
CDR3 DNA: TGTGCCAGCAGCACCGGGACTCCGGGGCACAATGAGCAGTTCTTC

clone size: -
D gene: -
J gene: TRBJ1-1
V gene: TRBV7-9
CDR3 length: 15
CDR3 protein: CASSLAGRTNTEAFF
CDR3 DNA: TGTGCCAGCAGCTTAGCGGGCAGAACGAACACTGAAGCTTTCTTT

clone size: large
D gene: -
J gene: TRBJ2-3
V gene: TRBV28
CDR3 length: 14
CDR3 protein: CASSLGSTTDTQYF
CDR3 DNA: TGTGCCAGCAGTTTAGGGTCTACTACAGATACGCAGTATTTT

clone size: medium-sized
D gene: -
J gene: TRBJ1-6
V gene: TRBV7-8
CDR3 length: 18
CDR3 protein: CASSLERTDPSKGSPLHF
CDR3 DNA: TGTGCCAGCAGCTTAGAAAGGACAGACCCTTCTAAAGGGTCACCCCTCCACTTT

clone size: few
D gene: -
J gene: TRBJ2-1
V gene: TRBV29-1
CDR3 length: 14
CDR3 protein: CSVDRQTSYNEQFF
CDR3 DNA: TGCAGCGTTGACCGACAGACCTCCTACAATGAGCAGTTCTTC

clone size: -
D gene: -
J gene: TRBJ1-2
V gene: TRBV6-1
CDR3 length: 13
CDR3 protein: CASSLGRNYGYTF
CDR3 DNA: TGTGCCAGCAGCCTAGGACGGAACTATGGCTACACCTTC

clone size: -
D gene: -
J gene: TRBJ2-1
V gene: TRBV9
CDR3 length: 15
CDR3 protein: CASSVKTSSYNEQFF
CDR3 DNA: TGTGCCAGCAGCGTAAAAACATCATCCTACAATGAGCAGTTCTTC